The entry that follows covers one TCR beta chain sequence. What it binds is unknown. This entry belongs to a study of glioma-infiltrating T cells after dendritic cell vaccination. Germline CDR1 is WNHNN and CDR2 is SYGVQD (reference sequence). There are 15 residues in the CDR3. The V and J ends lost 4 bases and 3 bases respectively, with 15 bases between them. Points from the study as a whole: Patients with more pretreatment TILs had longer time to progression and survival.

Sample time point: after dendritic cell vaccination, including at tumor progression/relapse. All glioblastoma patients lacked an isocitrate dehydrogenase mutation. The primer mix had 60 V beta and 13 J beta primers. Assay used: immunoSEQ multiplex PCR; TCRdb lists only in-frame clones, some missing. The top ten hold more than 2% of the sample, which has more than 70,000 clones, roughly 84% seen once. V is TRBV10-1 and J is TRBJ1-1, with D perhaps TRBD1 (5 bases). This sample comprised blood, obtained after dendritic cell vaccination. This receptor was identified in a human donor with glioblastoma. CDR3 sequence (DNA): TGCGCCAGCAGTGGAGGAGGGGCTGGGGACACTGAAGCTTTCTTT. Translated, it gives CASSGGGAGDTEAFF.